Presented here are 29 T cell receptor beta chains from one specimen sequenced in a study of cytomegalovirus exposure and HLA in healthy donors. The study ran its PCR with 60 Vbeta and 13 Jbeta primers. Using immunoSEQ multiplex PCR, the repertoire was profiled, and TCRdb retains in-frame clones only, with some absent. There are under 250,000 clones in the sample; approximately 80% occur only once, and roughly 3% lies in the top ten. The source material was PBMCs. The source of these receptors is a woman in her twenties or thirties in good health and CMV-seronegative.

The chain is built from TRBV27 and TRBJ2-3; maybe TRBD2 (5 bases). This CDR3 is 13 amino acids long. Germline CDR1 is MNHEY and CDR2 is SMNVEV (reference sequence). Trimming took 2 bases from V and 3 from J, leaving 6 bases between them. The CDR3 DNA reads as TGTGCCAGCAGTTTAGGACTTACAGATACGCAGTATTTT. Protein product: CASSLGLTDTQYF.

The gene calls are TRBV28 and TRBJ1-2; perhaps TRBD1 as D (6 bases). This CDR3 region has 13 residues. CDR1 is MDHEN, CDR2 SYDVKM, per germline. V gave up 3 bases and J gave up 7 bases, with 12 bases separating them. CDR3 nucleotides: TGTGCCAGCAGTTTCCCTCTCAGGGGTGGCTACACCTTC. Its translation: CASSFPLRGGYTF.

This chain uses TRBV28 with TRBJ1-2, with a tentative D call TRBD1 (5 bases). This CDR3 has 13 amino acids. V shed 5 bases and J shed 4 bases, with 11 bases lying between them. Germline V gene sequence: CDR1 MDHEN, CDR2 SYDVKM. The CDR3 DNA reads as TGTGCCAGCAGTCGAATTCAGGGCTATGGCTACACCTTC. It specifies CASSRIQGYGYTF.

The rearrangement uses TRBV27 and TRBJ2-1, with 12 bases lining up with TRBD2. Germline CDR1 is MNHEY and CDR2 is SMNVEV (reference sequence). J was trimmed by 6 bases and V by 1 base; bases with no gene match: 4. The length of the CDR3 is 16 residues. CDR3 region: CASSLLLAGGVNEQFF. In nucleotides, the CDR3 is TGTGCCAGCAGTTTATTGCTAGCGGGAGGGGTCAATGAGCAGTTCTTC.

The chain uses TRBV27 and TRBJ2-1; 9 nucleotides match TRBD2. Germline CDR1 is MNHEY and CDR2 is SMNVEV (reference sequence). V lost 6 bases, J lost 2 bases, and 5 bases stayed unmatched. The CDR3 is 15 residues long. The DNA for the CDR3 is TGTGCCAGCAGGGACCGACTAGCGGCCTACAATGAGCAGTTCTTC. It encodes CASRDRLAAYNEQFF.

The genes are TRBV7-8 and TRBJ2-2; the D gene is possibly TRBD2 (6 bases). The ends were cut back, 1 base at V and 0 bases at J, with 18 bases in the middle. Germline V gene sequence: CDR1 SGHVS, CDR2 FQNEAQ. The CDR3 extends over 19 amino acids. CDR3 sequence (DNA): TGTGCCAGCAGCTTAGTCGTGGGGTGGGGGGACGCGAACACCGGGGAGCTGTTTTTT. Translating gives CASSLVVGWGDANTGELFF. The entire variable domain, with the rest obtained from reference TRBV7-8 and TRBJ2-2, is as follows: GAGVSQSPRYKVAKRGQDVALRCDPISGHVSLFWYQQALGQGPEFLTYFQNEAQLDKSGLPSDRFFAERPEGSVSTLKIQRTQQEDSAVYLCASSLVVGWGDANTGELFFGEGSRLTVL.

CDR3 DNA: TGTGCCAGCAGCTCGACAGGGGACGAGGGTCGTTACGAGCAGTACTTC. It encodes CASSSTGDEGRYEQYF. The chain recombines TRBV5-6 with TRBJ2-5; 8 nucleotides match TRBD1. The J call could be wrong; TRBJ2-7 is a better fit for the DNA end. This CDR3 region has 16 residues. Germline lookup yields CDR1 SGHDT and CDR2 YYEEEE.

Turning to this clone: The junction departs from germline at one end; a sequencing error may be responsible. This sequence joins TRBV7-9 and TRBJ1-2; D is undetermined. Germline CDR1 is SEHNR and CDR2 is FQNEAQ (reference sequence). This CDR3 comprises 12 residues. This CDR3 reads CSSWRTNYGYTF. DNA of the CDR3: TGTTCCAGTTGGAGGACTAACTATGGCTACACCTTC.

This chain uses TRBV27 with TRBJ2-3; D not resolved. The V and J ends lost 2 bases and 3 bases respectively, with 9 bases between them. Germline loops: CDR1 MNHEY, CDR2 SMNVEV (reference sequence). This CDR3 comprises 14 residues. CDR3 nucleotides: TGTGCCAGCAGTTTAGACAAGGCGACAGATACGCAGTATTTT. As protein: CASSLDKATDTQYF.

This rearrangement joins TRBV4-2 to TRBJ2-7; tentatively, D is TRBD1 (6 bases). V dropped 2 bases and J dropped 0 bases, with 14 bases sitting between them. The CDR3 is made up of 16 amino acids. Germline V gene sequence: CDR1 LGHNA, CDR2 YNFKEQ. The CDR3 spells CASSQITGRTSYEQYF. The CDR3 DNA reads TGTGCCAGCAGCCAAATCACAGGGCGTACCTCCTACGAGCAGTACTTC.

This CDR3 is CASSLELAVNTDTQYF. CDR3 DNA sequence: TGTGCCAGCAGCTTGGAACTAGCGGTAAACACAGATACGCAGTATTTT. This rearrangement joins TRBV5-6 to TRBJ2-3; 8 positions match TRBD2. The CDR3 runs 16 residues. CDR1 is SGHDT and CDR2 is YYEEEE in the germline V gene. Germline trimming cut 0 bases from V and 2 bases from J; bases unmatched to any gene: 5.

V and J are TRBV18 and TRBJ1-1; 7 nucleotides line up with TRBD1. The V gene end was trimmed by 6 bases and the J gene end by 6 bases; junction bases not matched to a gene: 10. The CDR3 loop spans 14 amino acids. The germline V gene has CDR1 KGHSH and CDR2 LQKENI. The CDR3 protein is CASSPWAGGSEAFF. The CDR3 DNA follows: TGTGCCAGCTCTCCCTGGGCAGGGGGGTCTGAAGCTTTCTTT.

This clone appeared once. Here the CDR3 reads CASSSIAGLAYEQYF. DNA for the CDR3: TGTGCCAGCAGTTCTATAGCGGGGTTAGCCTACGAGCAGTACTTC. The J gene is TRBJ2-7, the V gene TRBV27; 8 nucleotides agree with TRBD2. From germline, CDR1 is MNHEY and CDR2 SMNVEV (reference sequence). Unmatched junction bases numbered 7, after V lost 4 bases and J lost 2 bases. The CDR3 runs to 15 residues.

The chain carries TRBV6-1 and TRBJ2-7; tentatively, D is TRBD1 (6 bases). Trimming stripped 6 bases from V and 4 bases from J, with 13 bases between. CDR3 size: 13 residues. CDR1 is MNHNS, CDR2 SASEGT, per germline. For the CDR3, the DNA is TGTGCCAGCAGGAGAGGGGGAACTTACGAGCAGTACTTC. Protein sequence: CASRRGGTYEQYF.

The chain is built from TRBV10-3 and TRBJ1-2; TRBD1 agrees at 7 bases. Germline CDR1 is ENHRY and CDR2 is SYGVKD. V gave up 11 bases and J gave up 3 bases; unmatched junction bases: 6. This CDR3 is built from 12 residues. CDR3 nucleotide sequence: TGTGCCGCTGGGGACAGAGACTATGGCTACACCTTC. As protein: CAAGDRDYGYTF.

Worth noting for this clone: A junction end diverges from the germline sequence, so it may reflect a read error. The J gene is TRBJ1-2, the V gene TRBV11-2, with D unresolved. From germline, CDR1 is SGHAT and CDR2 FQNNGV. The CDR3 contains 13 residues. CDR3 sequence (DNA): TGTGCCAGCAGCTTAGACGAAAACTATGGCTACCCCTTC. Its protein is CASSLDENYGYPF.

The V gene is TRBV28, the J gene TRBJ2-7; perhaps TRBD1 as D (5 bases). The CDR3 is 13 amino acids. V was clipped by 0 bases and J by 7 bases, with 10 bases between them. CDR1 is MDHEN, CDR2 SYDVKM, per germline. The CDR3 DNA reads TGTGCCAGCAGTTTATGGCAGGGTGGGGAGCAGTACTTC. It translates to CASSLWQGGEQYF.

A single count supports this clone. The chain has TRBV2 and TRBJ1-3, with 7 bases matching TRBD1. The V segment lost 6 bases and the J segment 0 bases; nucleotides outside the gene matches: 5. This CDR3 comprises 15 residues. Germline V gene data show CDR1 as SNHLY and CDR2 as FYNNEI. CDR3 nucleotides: TGTGCCAGCAGCCCTAGGACAGGCTCTGGAAACACCATATATTTT. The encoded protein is CASSPRTGSGNTIYF.

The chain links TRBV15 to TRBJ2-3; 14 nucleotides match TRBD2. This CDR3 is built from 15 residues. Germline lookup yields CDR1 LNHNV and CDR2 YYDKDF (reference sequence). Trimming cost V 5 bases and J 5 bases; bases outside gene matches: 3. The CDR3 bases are TGTGCCACCAGCGAGACTAGCGGGGGGGTAGATACGCAGTATTTT. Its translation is CATSETSGGVDTQYF.

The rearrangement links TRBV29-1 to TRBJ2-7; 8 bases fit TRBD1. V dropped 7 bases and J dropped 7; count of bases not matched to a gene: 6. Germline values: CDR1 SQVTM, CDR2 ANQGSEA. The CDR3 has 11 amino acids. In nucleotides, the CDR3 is TGCAGCGCACAGGGGGGCGGGGAGCAGTACTTC. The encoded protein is CSAQGGGEQYF.

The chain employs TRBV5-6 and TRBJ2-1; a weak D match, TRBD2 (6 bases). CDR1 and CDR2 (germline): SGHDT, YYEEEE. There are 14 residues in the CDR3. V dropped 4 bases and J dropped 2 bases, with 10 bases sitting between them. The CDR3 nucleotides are TGTGCCAGCAGCCTCGGGACTGCCTACAATGAGCAGTTCTTC. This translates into CASSLGTAYNEQFF. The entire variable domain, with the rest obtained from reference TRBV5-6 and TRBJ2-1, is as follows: DAGVTQSPTHLIKTRGQQVTLRCSPKSGHDTVSWYQQALGQGPQFIFQYYEEEERQRGNFPDRFSGHQFPNYSSELNVNALLLGDSALYLCASSLGTAYNEQFFGPGTRLTVL.

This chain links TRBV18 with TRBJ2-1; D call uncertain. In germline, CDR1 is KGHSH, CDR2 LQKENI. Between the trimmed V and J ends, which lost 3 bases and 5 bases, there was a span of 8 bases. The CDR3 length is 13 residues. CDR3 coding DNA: TGTGCCAGCTCACCCCCCGGTCACAATGAGCAGTTCTTC. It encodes CASSPPGHNEQFF.

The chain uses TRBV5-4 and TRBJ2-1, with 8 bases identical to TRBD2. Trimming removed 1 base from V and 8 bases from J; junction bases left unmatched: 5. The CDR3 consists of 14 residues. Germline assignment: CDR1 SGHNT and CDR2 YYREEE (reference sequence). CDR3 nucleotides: TGTGCCAGCAGCTTGACCGGGGGGGTCGATGAGCAGTTCTTC. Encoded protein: CASSLTGGVDEQFF.

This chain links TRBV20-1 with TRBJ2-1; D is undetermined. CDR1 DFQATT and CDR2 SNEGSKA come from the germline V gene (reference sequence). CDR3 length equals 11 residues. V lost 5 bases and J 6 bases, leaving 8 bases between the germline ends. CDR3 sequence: CSAPSFNEQFF. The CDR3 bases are TGCAGTGCTCCTAGTTTCAATGAGCAGTTCTTC.

This chain's CDR3 is CASSSGQAFTYEQYF. In DNA, the CDR3 is TGTGCCAGCAGCTCGGGACAGGCCTTTACCTACGAGCAGTACTTC. V usage is TRBV7-6 and J usage is TRBJ2-7; 8 positions match TRBD1. J lost 2 bases, V lost 4 bases, and 7 bases had no gene match. The germline V gene has CDR1 SGHVS and CDR2 FNYEAQ. This CDR3 has 15 amino acids. The full variable domain, in which reference TRBV7-6 and TRBJ2-7 provide the parts outside the CDR3, is GAGVSQSPRYKVTKRGQDVALRCDPISGHVSLYWYRQALGQGPEFLTYFNYEAQQDKSGLPNDRFSAERPEGSISTLTIQRTEQRDSAMYRCASSSGQAFTYEQYFGPGTRLTVT.

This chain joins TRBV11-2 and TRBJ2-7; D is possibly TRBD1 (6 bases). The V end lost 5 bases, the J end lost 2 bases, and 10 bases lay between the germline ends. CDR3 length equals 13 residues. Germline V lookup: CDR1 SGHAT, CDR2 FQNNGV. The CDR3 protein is CASSLDRTYEQYF. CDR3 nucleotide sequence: TGTGCCAGCAGCCTGGACAGAACCTACGAGCAGTACTTC.

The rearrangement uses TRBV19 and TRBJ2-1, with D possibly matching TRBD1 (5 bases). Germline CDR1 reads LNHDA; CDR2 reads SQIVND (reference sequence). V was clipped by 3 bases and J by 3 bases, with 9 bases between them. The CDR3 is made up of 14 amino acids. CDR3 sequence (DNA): TGTGCCAGTAGTATCACCACAGGCTACAATGAGCAGTTCTTC. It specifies CASSITTGYNEQFF.

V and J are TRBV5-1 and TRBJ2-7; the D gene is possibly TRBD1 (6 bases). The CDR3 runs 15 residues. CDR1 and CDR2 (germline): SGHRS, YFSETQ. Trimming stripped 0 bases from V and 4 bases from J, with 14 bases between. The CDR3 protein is CASSLASIGGYEQYF. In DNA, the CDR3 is TGCGCCAGCAGCTTGGCCTCCATAGGGGGATACGAGCAGTACTTC. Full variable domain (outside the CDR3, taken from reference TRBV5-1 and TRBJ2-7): KAGVTQTPRYLIKTRGQQVTLSCSPISGHRSVSWYQQTPGQGLQFLFEYFSETQRNKGNFPGRFSGRQFSNSRSEMNVSTLELGDSALYLCASSLASIGGYEQYFGPGTRLTVT.

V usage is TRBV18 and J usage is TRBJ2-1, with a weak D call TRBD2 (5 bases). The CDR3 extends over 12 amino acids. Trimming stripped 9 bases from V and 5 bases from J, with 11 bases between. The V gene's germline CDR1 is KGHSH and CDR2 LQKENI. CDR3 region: CASKVGNNEQFF. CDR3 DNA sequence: TGTGCCAGTAAAGTCGGGAACAATGAGCAGTTCTTC.